This T cell receptor beta chain was profiled in a study of identical twins. The ends lost 1 base at V and 6 bases at J; junction bases unmatched: 5. Germline V gene data show CDR1 as LGHDT and CDR2 as YNNKEL (reference sequence). The CDR3 runs 14 residues. This clonotype was seen a handful of times. Its antigen is undetermined. Study conclusions and caveats: Insertions were reduced in abundant cord blood beta clonotypes but not in memory repertoires. Some out-of-frame alpha sequences were shared by twins, and these showed excess low generation probability. Modeled out-of-frame TCR alpha sharing in monozygotic twins fell below observed levels.

A universal primer site was created by template switching, with the cDNA bearing unique molecular identifiers. TCRdb independently ran MiXCR on the 5' RACE reads; one entry per CDR3 protein. The repertoire holds 310,000 or so distinct CDR3 sequences, with under 9.5% as singletons. The sample also formed part of further work on yellow fever vaccine responses in identical twins.

This chain links TRBV3-1 with TRBJ1-2; 7 nucleotides line up with TRBD1. The sequence was obtained from a woman aged 18-29 years in good health. Sequencing was performed on memory (CD45RO+) T cells sorted from blood. The CDR3 bases are TGTGCCAGCAGCCAAGTCGACAGGGCAAATGGCTACACCTTC. Amino acids: CASSQVDRANGYTF.